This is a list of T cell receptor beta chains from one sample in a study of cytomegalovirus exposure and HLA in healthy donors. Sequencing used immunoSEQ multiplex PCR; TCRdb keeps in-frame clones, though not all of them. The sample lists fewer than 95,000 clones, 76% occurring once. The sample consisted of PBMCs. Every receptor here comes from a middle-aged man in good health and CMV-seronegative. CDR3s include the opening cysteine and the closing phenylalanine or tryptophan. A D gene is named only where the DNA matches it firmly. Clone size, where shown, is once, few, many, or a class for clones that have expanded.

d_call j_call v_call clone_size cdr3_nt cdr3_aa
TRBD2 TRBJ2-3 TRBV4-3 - TGCGCCAGCAGCCATATTAGCGGGGGGGGGACAGATACGCAGTATTTT CASSHISGGGTDTQYF
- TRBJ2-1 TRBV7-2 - TGTGCCAGCAGCCTGGGAGGGGGAGGGGAGCAGTTCTTC CASSLGGGGEQFF
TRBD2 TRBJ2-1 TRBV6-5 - TGTGCCAGCAGTTACTCTGGGACTAGCAGCAATGAGCAGTTCTTC CASSYSGTSSNEQFF
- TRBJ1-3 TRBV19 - TGTGCCAGTAGTCTTGCTTGGAGCTCTGGAAACACCATATATTTT CASSLAWSSGNTIYF
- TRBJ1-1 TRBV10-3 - TGTGCCATCACGGGACATCTAAACACTGAAGCTTTCTTT CAITGHLNTEAFF
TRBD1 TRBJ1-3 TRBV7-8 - TGTGCCAGCAGCTTACGACAGGGCTCTGGAAACACCATATATTTT CASSLRQGSGNTIYF
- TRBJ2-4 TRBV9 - TGTGCCAGCAGCCGCGGGGTATTAAAAAACATTCAGTACTTC CASSRGVLKNIQYF
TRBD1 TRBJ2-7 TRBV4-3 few TGCGCCAGCAGCCAAGATCGGGACAGACCCTACGAGCAGTACTTC CASSQDRDRPYEQYF
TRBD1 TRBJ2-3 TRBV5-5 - TGTGCCAGCAGCTTGTGGACAGGGGGGACAGATACGCAGTATTTT CASSLWTGGTDTQYF
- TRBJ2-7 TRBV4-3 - TGCGCCAGCCAGCTCCAACCATACACCGGGGAAGGGACCTACGAGCAGTACTTC CASQLQPYTGEGTYEQYF
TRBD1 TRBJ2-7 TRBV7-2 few TGTGCCAGCAGCGCCTCCCTCAGGGGGTCCTACGAGCAGTACTTC CASSASLRGSYEQYF
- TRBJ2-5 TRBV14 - TGTGCCAGCAGCCAAACTGCGGGGGAGACCCAGTACTTC CASSQTAGETQYF
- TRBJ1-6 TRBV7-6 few TGTGCCAGCAGTCAGCTCGACTCTTTAAATTCACCCCTCCACTTT CASSQLDSLNSPLHF
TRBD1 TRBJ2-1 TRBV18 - TGTGCCAGCTCACCCCCTCCAGGGGGCGTCTACAATGAGCAGTTCTTC CASSPPPGGVYNEQFF
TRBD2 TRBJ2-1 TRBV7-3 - TGTGCCAGCAGCTCATTTGGGGGGGACTACAATGAGCAGTTCTTC CASSSFGGDYNEQFF
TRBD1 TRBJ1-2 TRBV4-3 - TGCGCCAGCAGCCAAGAAATGGGACAGAGCTATGGCTACACCTTC CASSQEMGQSYGYTF
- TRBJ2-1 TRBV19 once TGTGCCAGTAGTATAACCCCTGGAGGGCACAATGAGCAGTTCTTC CASSITPGGHNEQFF
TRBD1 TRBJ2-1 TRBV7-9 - TGTGCCAGCCTATCGGGACAGTACAATGAGCAGTTCTTC CASLSGQYNEQFF